The entry below gives a single T cell receptor beta chain sequence along with its context. This CDR3 comprises 15 residues. The V end was cut by 6 bases, the J end by 2 bases, with 16 bases between. The germline V gene has CDR1 MNHEY and CDR2 SMNVEV (reference sequence). The sample comes from a study of T cell responses to AZD1222 COVID-19 vaccine. The table came from immunoSEQ multiplex PCR; TCRdb's copy has only in-frame clones and leaves some out. The sample has about 130,000 clones, 70% to 90% seen once. V and J are TRBV27 and TRBJ2-5; D perhaps matches TRBD1 (6 bases). The TCR was taken from an adult in good health. The specimen comprised peripheral blood, sampled on day 0 of AZD1222 vaccination. CDR3 nucleotide sequence: TGTGCCAGCAGCTTGAGGTCGGACAGACAAGAGACCCAGTACTTC. This gives the protein CASSLRSDRQETQYF.